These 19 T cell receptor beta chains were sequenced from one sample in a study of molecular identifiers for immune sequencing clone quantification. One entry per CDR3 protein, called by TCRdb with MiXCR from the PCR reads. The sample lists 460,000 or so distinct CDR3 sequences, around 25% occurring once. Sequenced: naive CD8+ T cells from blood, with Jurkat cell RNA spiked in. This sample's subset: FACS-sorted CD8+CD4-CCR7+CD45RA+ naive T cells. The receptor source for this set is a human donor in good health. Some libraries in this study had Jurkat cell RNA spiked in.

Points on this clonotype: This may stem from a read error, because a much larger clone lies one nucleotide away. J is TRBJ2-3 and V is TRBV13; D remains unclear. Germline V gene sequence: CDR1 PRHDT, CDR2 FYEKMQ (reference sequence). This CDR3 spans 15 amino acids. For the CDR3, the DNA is TGTGCCAGCAGCTTAGAAACTACCAGCACAGATGCGCAGTATTTT. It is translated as CASSLETTSTDAQYF.

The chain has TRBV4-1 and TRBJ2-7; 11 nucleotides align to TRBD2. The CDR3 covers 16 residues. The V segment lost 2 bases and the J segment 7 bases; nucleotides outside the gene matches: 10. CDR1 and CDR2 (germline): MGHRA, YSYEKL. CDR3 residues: CASSQILTSGSREQYF. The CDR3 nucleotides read TGCGCCAGCAGCCAAATCTTAACTAGCGGGAGTCGGGAGCAGTACTTC.

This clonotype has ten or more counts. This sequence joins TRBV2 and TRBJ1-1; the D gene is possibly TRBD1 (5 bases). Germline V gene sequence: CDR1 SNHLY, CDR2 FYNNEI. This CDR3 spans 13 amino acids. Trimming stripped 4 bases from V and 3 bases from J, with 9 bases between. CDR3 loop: CASSAQGDTEAFF. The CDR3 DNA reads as TGTGCCAGCAGTGCCCAGGGAGACACTGAAGCTTTCTTT.

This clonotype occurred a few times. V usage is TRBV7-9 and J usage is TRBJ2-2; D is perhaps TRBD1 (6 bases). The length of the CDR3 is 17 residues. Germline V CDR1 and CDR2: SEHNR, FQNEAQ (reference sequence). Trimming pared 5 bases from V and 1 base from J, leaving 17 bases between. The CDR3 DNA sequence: TGTGCCAGCAGCCGTTCCCCCGGACAGAAGAACACCGGGGAGCTGTTTTTT. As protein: CASSRSPGQKNTGELFF. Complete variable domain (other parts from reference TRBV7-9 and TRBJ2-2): DTGVSQNPRHKITKRGQNVTFRCDPISEHNRLYWYRQTLGQGPEFLTYFQNEAQLEKSRLLSDRFSAERPKGSFSTLEIQRTEQGDSAMYLCASSRSPGQKNTGELFFGEGSRLTVL.

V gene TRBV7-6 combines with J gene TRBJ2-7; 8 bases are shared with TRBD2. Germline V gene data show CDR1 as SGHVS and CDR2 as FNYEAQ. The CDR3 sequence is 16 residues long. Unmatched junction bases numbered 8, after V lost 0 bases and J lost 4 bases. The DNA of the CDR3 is TGTGCCAGCAGCTTAGCGCTGCAAGCGGGAGTATACGAGCAGTACTTC. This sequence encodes CASSLALQAGVYEQYF. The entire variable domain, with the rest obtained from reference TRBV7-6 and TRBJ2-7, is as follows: GAGVSQSPRYKVTKRGQDVALRCDPISGHVSLYWYRQALGQGPEFLTYFNYEAQQDKSGLPNDRFSAERPEGSISTLTIQRTEQRDSAMYRCASSLALQAGVYEQYFGPGTRLTVT.

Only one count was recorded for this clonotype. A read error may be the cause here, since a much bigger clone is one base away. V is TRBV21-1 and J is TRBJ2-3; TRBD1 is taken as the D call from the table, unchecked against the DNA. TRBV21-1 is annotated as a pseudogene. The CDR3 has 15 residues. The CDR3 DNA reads TGTGCCAGCACCCCAACCCGGACAGGGACAGATGCGCAGTATTTT. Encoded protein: CASTPTRTGTDAQYF.

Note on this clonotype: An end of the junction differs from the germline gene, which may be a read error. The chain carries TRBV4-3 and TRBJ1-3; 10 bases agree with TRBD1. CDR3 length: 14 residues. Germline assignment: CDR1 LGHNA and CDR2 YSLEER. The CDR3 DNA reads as TGCGCCAGCAGCCAAGGGACAGGGGGAAGCACCATATATTTT. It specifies CASSQGTGGSTIYF.

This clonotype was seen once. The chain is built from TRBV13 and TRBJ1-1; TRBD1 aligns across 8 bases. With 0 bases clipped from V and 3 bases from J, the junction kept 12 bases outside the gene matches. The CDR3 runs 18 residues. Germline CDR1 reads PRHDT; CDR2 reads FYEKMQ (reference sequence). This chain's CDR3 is CASSLGRDRPTLYTEAFF. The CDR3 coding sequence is TGTGCCAGCAGCTTAGGCCGGGACAGGCCTACATTGTACACTGAAGCTTTCTTT.

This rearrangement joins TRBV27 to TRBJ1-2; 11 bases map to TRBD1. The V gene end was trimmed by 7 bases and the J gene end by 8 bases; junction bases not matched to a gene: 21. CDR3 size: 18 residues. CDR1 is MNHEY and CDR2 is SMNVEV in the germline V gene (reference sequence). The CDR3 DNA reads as TGTGCCAGCACCCACGAGGGGACAGGGGGACACTTGCCCCGGGGCTACACCTTC. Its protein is CASTHEGTGGHLPRGYTF.

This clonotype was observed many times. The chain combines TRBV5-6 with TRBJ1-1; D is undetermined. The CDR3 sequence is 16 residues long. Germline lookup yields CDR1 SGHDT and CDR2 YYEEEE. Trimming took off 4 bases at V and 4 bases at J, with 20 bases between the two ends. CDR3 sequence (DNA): TGTGCCAGCAGCCGCTTGTCCTGGGGAAAGGGCACTGAAGCTTTCTTT. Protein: CASSRLSWGKGTEAFF.

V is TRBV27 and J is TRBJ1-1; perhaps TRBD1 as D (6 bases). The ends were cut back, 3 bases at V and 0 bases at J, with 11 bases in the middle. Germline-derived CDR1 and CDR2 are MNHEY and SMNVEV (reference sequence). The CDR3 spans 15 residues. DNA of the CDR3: TGTGCCAGCAGTTTTGGGGACATCCTGAACACTGAAGCTTTCTTT. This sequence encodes CASSFGDILNTEAFF.

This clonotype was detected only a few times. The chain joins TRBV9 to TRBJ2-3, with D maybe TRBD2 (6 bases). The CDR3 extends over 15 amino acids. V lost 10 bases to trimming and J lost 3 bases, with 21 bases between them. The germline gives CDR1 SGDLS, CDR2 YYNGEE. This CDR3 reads CAASFGLAHTDTQYF. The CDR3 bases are TGTGCCGCCTCCTTCGGGCTAGCGCATACAGATACGCAGTATTTT.

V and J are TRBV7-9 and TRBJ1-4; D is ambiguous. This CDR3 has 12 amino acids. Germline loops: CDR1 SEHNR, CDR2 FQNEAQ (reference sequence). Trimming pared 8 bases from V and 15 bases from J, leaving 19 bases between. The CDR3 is CASAELNAPVFF. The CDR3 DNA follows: TGTGCCAGCGCAGAATTAAATGCACCCGTGTTTTTT.

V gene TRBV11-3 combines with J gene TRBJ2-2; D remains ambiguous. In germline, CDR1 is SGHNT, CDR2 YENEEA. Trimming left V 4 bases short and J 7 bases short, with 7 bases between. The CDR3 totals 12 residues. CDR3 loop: CASSSLRGELFF. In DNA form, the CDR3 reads TGTGCCAGCAGCTCTCTCCGCGGGGAGCTGTTTTTT.

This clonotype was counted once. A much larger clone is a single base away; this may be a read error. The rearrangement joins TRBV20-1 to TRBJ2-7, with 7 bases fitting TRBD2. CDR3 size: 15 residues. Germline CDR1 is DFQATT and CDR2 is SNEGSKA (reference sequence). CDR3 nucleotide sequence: TGCAGTGCTGGAGACCCTCTAGCGGACTCCTGGGAGCAGTACTTC. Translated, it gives CSAGDPLADSWEQYF.

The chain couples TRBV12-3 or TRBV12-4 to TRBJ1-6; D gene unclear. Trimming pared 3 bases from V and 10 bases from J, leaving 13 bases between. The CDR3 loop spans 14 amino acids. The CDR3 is CASSLLGVGSPLHF. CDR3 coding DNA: TGTGCCAGCAGTTTGCTGGGTGTGGGCTCACCCCTCCACTTT.

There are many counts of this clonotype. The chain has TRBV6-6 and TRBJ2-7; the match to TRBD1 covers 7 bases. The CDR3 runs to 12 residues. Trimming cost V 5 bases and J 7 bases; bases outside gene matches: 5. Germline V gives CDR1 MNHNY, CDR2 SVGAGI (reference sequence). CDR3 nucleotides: TGTGCCAGCAGTACAGGGGCCACTGAGCAGTACTTC. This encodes CASSTGATEQYF.

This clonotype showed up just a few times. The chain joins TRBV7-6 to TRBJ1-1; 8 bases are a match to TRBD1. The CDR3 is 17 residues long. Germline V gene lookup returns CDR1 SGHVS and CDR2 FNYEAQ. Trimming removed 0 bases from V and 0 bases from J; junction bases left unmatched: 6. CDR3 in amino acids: CASSLAGQGAMNTEAFF. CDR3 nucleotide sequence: TGTGCCAGCAGCTTAGCCGGCCAGGGGGCAATGAACACTGAAGCTTTCTTT.

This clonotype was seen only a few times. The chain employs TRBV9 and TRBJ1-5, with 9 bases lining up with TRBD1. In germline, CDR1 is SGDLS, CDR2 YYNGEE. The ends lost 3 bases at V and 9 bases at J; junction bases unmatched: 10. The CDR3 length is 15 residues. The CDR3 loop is CASSAGQGNGVPQHF. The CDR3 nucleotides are TGTGCCAGCAGCGCGGGACAGGGTAACGGAGTGCCCCAGCATTTT.